The 11 T cell receptor beta chains given below trace back to one sample, sequenced in a study of regulatory T cells in long-lasting Graves disease. Indicated time point: newly diagnosed GD, antithyroid drugs for less than 3 months. The TCR library was prepared using RNA isolated from PBMCs. Combining iRepertoire HTBI primers with Arm-PCR of CDR3 regions, the authors built TCR beta libraries. One entry per CDR3 protein results from TCRdb running MiXCR on the multiplex PCR reads. The data contain around 480,000 distinct CDR3 sequences, around 15% of them singletons. In addition, the sample was reused for a study of T cells in Graves' hyperthyroidism and ophthalmopathy.

Specimen: peripheral blood mononuclear cells (PBMCs), collected at new diagnosis, from a patient treated with antithyroid drugs. These receptor sequences come from a man aged 40-55 years with Graves disease.

CDR3 sequence (DNA): TGTGCCAGCAGTGTCCCCTTACACAGGGGTCTAGCCAAAAACATTCAGTACTTC. This encodes CASSVPLHRGLAKNIQYF. The chain has TRBV2 and TRBJ2-4; TRBD1 matches at 7 bases. The CDR3 has 18 residues. Looked up from germline, CDR1 is SNHLY and CDR2 is FYNNEI. V was pared by 4 bases and J by 0 bases, with 12 bases of the junction left unmatched.

V gene TRBV12-3 or TRBV12-4 combines with J gene TRBJ1-4; D not certain. Trimming pared 5 bases from V and 8 bases from J, leaving 15 bases between. The CDR3 runs 14 residues. This CDR3 reads CASSESLGREKLFF. The CDR3 DNA reads as TGTGCCAGCAGTGAATCCCTAGGGCGGGAAAAACTGTTTTTT.

This clonotype has more than one count but fewer than ten. CDR3 protein: CASSLIAGAPVDTQYF. CDR3 DNA: TGTGCCAGCAGCTTGATAGCGGGAGCCCCGGTAGATACGCAGTATTTT. The chain links TRBV5-6 to TRBJ2-3, with 9 bases aligning to TRBD2. This CDR3 is built from 16 residues. CDR1 and CDR2 from the germline V gene are SGHDT and YYEEEE. V lost 1 base and J lost 5; bases outside the gene matches: 8.

In this sample, this clonotype turned up a few times. The rearrangement uses TRBV28 and TRBJ2-1; D assignment may be TRBD1 or TRBD2 (5 bases each). The CDR3 loop spans 15 amino acids. V lost 2 bases, J lost 2 bases, and 10 bases lay in between. Looked up from germline, CDR1 is MDHEN and CDR2 is SYDVKM. CDR3 loop: CASSLRDGTYNEQFF. Written as DNA, the CDR3 is TGTGCCAGCAGTTTAAGGGACGGCACCTACAATGAGCAGTTCTTC.

At least ten counts were recorded for this clonotype. The rearrangement uses TRBV12-3 or TRBV12-4 and TRBJ2-5; D tentatively fits TRBD1 or TRBD2 (6 bases each). CDR3 size: 13 residues. The V end was cut by 3 bases, the J end by 5 bases, with 10 bases between. The CDR3 protein is CASSFSGAETQYF. The CDR3, as DNA: TGTGCCAGCAGTTTTTCGGGGGCCGAGACCCAGTACTTC.

The rearrangement joins TRBV20-1 to TRBJ2-3, with TRBD2 matching over 8 bases. Unmatched junction bases numbered 8, after V lost 6 bases and J lost 0 bases. CDR1 and CDR2 (germline): DFQATT, SNEGSKA (reference sequence). The CDR3 is made up of 15 amino acids. The CDR3 spells CSAPTASGSTDTQYF. The CDR3 nucleotides read TGCAGTGCCCCCACGGCTAGCGGGAGCACAGATACGCAGTATTTT.

This clonotype was picked up many times. The DNA for the CDR3 is TGTGCCAGCAGCCAAGATCAGGGGGCGCCCTATGGCTACACCTTC. Its translation is CASSQDQGAPYGYTF. This chain links TRBV14 with TRBJ1-2; the match to TRBD1 covers 8 bases. The germline gives CDR1 SGHDN, CDR2 FVKESK. The CDR3 is made up of 15 amino acids. The V segment lost 0 bases and the J segment 4 bases; nucleotides outside the gene matches: 4.

In its sample, this clonotype was seen a few times. This chain uses TRBV25-1 with TRBJ1-1; D may be TRBD1 (6 bases). The V gene's germline CDR1 is MGHDK and CDR2 SYGVNS. This CDR3 has 14 amino acids. V was trimmed by 4 bases and J by 4 bases, leaving 13 bases between them. The CDR3 region is CASSARQGSTEAFF. For the CDR3, the DNA is TGTGCCAGCAGTGCGCGCCAGGGGTCCACTGAAGCTTTCTTT.

In its sample, this clonotype was seen many times. This may arise from a read error, as a much more abundant clone is one base away. This chain uses TRBV2 with TRBJ2-2, with D perhaps TRBD1 or TRBD2 (5 bases each). Germline lookup yields CDR1 SNHLY and CDR2 FYNNEI. This CDR3 contains 22 residues. With 5 bases removed from V and 0 bases from J, the gap between germline ends came to 31 bases. The chain's CDR3 is CASSRGPAGRTRSVANTGELFF. DNA for the CDR3: TGTGCCAGCAGTCGAGGGCCTGCAGGGCGGACGAGGAGCGTCGCGAACACCGGGGAGCTGTTTTTT. The whole variable domain, remainder taken from reference TRBV2 and TRBJ2-2, is EPEVTQTPSHQVTQMGQEVILRCVPISNHLYFYWYRQILGQKVEFLVSFYNNEISEKSEIFDDQFSVERPDGSNFTLKIRSTKLEDSAMYFCASSRGPAGRTRSVANTGELFFGEGSRLTVL.

This clonotype occurred many times. This chain uses TRBV5-1 with TRBJ2-2, with 15 nucleotides matching TRBD2. The CDR3 length is 17 residues. CDR1 and CDR2 (germline): SGHRS, YFSETQ. With V trimmed by 3 bases and J by 5 bases, 5 bases remained unmatched. CDR3 region: CASSWTSGRARTGELFF. The CDR3 DNA reads as TGCGCCAGCAGCTGGACTAGCGGGAGGGCCCGGACCGGGGAGCTGTTTTTT.

This clonotype was found many times. J is TRBJ2-7 and V is TRBV10-3; the match to TRBD2 covers 10 bases. Germline trimming cut 6 bases from V and 4 bases from J; bases unmatched to any gene: 6. Germline lookup yields CDR1 ENHRY and CDR2 SYGVKD. The CDR3 consists of 14 residues. Here the CDR3 reads CAIRSGRGYYEQYF. As DNA, the CDR3 is TGTGCCATCAGGAGCGGGAGGGGTTATTACGAGCAGTACTTC.